The 21 T cell receptor beta chains in this list originate from one sample, sequenced in a study of a mutant IDH1 vaccine in newly diagnosed glioma. TCRdb's table, derived via immunoSEQ multiplex PCR, lists solely in-frame clones and lacks some. The sample contains about 64,000 clones, around 74% of which appear only once. Specified time point: week 35, safety follow-up. It was 300 ug of mutant IDH1 20-mer peptide that made up each vaccine dose, given with topical imiquimod. Which antigens these TCRs recognize remains unknown. The sequences come from PBMCs, collected from a glioma patient whose treatment included an IDH1 peptide vaccine. These receptors were collected from a man aged 50-60 years with glioma.

The V gene is TRBV6-7, the J gene TRBJ2-5, with 9 bases that match TRBD1. TRBV6-7 is an ORF for which the function is uncertain. Trimming cost V 5 bases and J 5 bases; bases outside gene matches: 9. This CDR3 comprises 15 residues. The CDR3 is CASSTQQGAGETQYF. The CDR3, as DNA: TGTGCCAGCAGTACCCAACAGGGGGCAGGGGAGACCCAGTACTTC.

The chain links TRBV6-5 to TRBJ1-2; TRBD1 aligns across 10 bases. V was clipped by 0 bases and J by 2 bases; unmatched bases: 3. Germline-derived CDR1 and CDR2 are MNHEY and SVGAGI. The CDR3 is made up of 16 amino acids. The CDR3 here is CASSYSWGQGNYGYTF. CDR3 DNA: TGTGCCAGCAGTTACTCGTGGGGACAGGGGAACTATGGCTACACCTTC.

As for this clone: Additional DNA sequences in this sample encode the identical CDR3. The chain is built from TRBV4-2 and TRBJ2-7; 7 nucleotides align to TRBD2. The CDR3 runs to 15 residues. V lost 0 bases, J lost 0 bases, and 2 bases stayed unmatched. Germline V gene data show CDR1 as LGHNA and CDR2 as YNFKEQ. CDR3 DNA: TGTGCCAGCAGCCAAGAGGCTAGCGGCTCCTACGAGCAGTACTTC. Translation: CASSQEASGSYEQYF.

The J gene is TRBJ1-1, the V gene TRBV5-1, with 7 bases aligning to TRBD1. The CDR3 consists of 15 residues. Germline CDR1 reads SGHRS; CDR2 reads YFSETQ. V gave up 4 bases and J gave up 4 bases; unmatched junction bases: 10. The CDR3 DNA reads TGCGCCAGCAGCATCTCAGGGGGACTCTCCACTGAAGCTTTCTTT. Protein product: CASSISGGLSTEAFF.

This clone was detected once. The chain uses TRBV28 and TRBJ1-1; D unclear. The CDR3 covers 15 residues. The germline V and J ends were trimmed by 3 bases and 5 bases, with 16 bases remaining between them. Per the germline V gene, CDR1 is MDHEN and CDR2 is SYDVKM. CDR3: CASSFVVTQRTEAFF. The CDR3 bases are TGTGCCAGCAGTTTCGTTGTCACCCAGAGGACTGAAGCTTTCTTT.

The chain combines TRBV5-1 with TRBJ1-1; no clear D gene. V dropped 0 bases and J dropped 5 bases, with 11 bases sitting between them. Germline V gene sequence: CDR1 SGHRS, CDR2 YFSETQ. This CDR3 has 14 residues. CDR3 sequence (DNA): TGCGCCAGCAGCTTGGACAGCTCCCCGACTGAAGCTTTCTTT. Its protein product is CASSLDSSPTEAFF.

The V and J genes are TRBV6-6 and TRBJ1-2, with D perhaps TRBD1 (6 bases). V lost 7 bases to trimming and J lost 5 bases, with 11 bases between them. This CDR3 has 12 amino acids. Germline CDR1 MNHNY, CDR2 SVGAGI (reference sequence). CDR3 bases: TGTGCCAGCACTAGGGGGGATTATGGCTACACCTTC. Translating gives CASTRGDYGYTF.

This chain links TRBV6-5 with TRBJ1-3; D is possibly TRBD1 (6 bases). Germline V CDR1 and CDR2: MNHEY, SVGAGI. The V gene lost 5 bases and the J gene lost 4 bases, with 15 bases spanning the gap. This CDR3 comprises 15 residues. The CDR3 region is CASSQGRMLGNTIYF. The DNA of the CDR3 is TGTGCCAGCAGTCAGGGGCGGATGCTCGGAAACACCATATATTTT.

The chain is built from TRBV7-9 and TRBJ1-2; TRBD1 is a possible D gene (6 bases). V lost 2 bases to trimming and J lost 3 bases, with 13 bases between them. This CDR3 region has 15 residues. The germline CDR1 and CDR2 sequences are SEHNR and FQNEAQ (reference sequence). Here the CDR3 reads CASSLKGGEDYGYTF. For the CDR3, the DNA is TGTGCCAGCAGCTTAAAGGGGGGGGAAGACTATGGCTACACCTTC.

The sample holds a few counts of this clone. This chain connects TRBV4-3 to TRBJ1-1; 7 bases are a match to TRBD1. V was clipped by 3 bases and J by 5 bases; unmatched bases: 9. CDR1 LGHNA and CDR2 YSLEER come from the germline V gene. The CDR3 runs to 15 residues. The chain's CDR3 is CASSHQQGLETEAFF. CDR3 DNA sequence: TGCGCCAGCAGCCATCAACAGGGGTTGGAAACTGAAGCTTTCTTT.

The gene calls are TRBV29-1 and TRBJ1-1; TRBD1 matches 9 bases. J gave up 7 bases and V 5 bases, and 23 bases lay outside the gene matches. The CDR3 is made up of 18 amino acids. CDR1 and CDR2 (germline): SQVTM, ANQGSEA. The CDR3 reads CSVQLQWAVGTGSNEAFF. CDR3 DNA: TGCAGCGTTCAATTGCAGTGGGCGGTCGGGACAGGGAGTAATGAAGCTTTCTTT. Variable domain in full (rest from reference TRBV29-1 and TRBJ1-1): SAVISQKPSRDICQRGTSLTIQCQVDSQVTMMFWYRQQPGQSLTLIATANQGSEATYESGFVIDKFPISRPNLTFSTLTVSNMSPEDSSIYLCSVQLQWAVGTGSNEAFFGQGTRLTVV.

The chain employs TRBV5-6 and TRBJ2-5; D gene ambiguous. The CDR3 has 14 residues. Germline V gene sequence: CDR1 SGHDT, CDR2 YYEEEE. The V gene lost 2 bases and the J gene lost 0 bases, with 8 bases spanning the gap. The CDR3 bases are TGTGCCAGCAGCTTAACGCCGTACCAAGAGACCCAGTACTTC. Translated: CASSLTPYQETQYF.

V is TRBV30 and J is TRBJ1-4; 7 positions match TRBD1. Germline V gene lookup returns CDR1 GTSNPN and CDR2 SVGIG (reference sequence). The length of the CDR3 is 14 residues. V shed 2 bases, J shed 4 bases, and the junction held 4 bases outside the gene matches. CDR3 amino acids: CAWSTGTDNEKLFF. The CDR3 bases are TGTGCCTGGAGTACAGGGACAGATAATGAAAAACTGTTTTTT.

The rearrangement joins TRBV18 to TRBJ2-7; D is unclear. V was pared by 0 bases and J by 7 bases, with 22 bases between. CDR1 KGHSH and CDR2 LQKENI come from the germline V gene. The CDR3 covers 17 residues. The DNA of the CDR3 is TGTGCCAGCTCACCACCGGCGTCAGAAAGTCCCCTGAGGGAGCAGTACTTC. Protein: CASSPPASESPLREQYF.

Worth noting for this clone: Sequence at one end of the junction differs from germline and may be a read error. The J gene is TRBJ1-1, the V gene TRBV27; no reliable D call. Germline CDR1 and CDR2: MNHEY and SMNVEV (reference sequence). The CDR3 totals 12 residues. The CDR3 loop reads CASSAWNGEVLF. The CDR3 nucleotides read TGTGCCAGCAGTGCCTGGAACGGGGAAGTTCTCTTT.

This clone was found a few times. V gene TRBV10-1 combines with J gene TRBJ1-1; TRBD1 aligns across 8 bases. With V trimmed by 3 bases and J by 4 bases, 1 base remained unmatched. There are 13 residues in the CDR3. From germline, CDR1 is WNHNN and CDR2 SYGVQD (reference sequence). The CDR3 DNA sequence: TGCGCCAGCAGTGACGGGACAGGCACTGAAGCTTTCTTT. Its protein product is CASSDGTGTEAFF.

This clone was counted between two and nine times. This chain links TRBV10-2 with TRBJ1-3, with D unclear. V lost 2 bases to trimming and J lost 0 bases, with 2 bases between them. Per germline, CDR1 WSHSY and CDR2 SAAADI. The length of the CDR3 is 13 residues. CDR3 sequence: CASSEHSGNTIYF. CDR3 coding DNA: TGCGCCAGCAGTGAGCACTCTGGAAACACCATATATTTT.

This clone was counted once. The chain uses TRBV30 and TRBJ2-7; TRBD1 aligns across 7 bases. Trimming took 5 bases from V and 4 from J; bases not matched to a gene: 5. Germline V gives CDR1 GTSNPN, CDR2 SVGIG (reference sequence). This CDR3 spans 12 amino acids. The CDR3 is CAWGGQSYEQYF. CDR3 sequence (DNA): TGTGCCTGGGGGGGACAGTCTTACGAGCAGTACTTC. Using reference TRBV30 and TRBJ2-7 for the parts outside the CDR3, the full variable domain is SQTIHQWPATLVQPVGSPLSLECTVEGTSNPNLYWYRQAAGRGLQLLFYSVGIGQISSEVPQNLSASRPQDRQFILSSKKLLLSDSGFYLCAWGGQSYEQYFGPGTRLTVT.

This sequence joins TRBV28 and TRBJ1-4, with a possible D match to TRBD1 (6 bases). Germline V gene data show CDR1 as MDHEN and CDR2 as SYDVKM. V dropped 3 bases and J dropped 3 bases, with 23 bases sitting between them. This CDR3 contains 19 residues. CDR3 nucleotides: TGTGCCAGCAGTTTCCCTCTGGGGGGGGGCGCGGGGGCTAATGAAAAACTGTTTTTT. Encoded protein: CASSFPLGGGAGANEKLFF.

The gene calls are TRBV2 and TRBJ2-5, with D possibly being TRBD2 (7 bases). Germline V gene lookup returns CDR1 SNHLY and CDR2 FYNNEI. V was trimmed by 6 bases and J by 8 bases, leaving 19 bases between them. The CDR3 spans 14 residues. The CDR3 sequence is CASRGGLAWATQYF. The CDR3 nucleotides are TGTGCCAGCAGGGGGGGGCTAGCATGGGCTACCCAGTACTTC. The full variable domain, rest sourced from reference TRBV2 and TRBJ2-5, is EPEVTQTPSHQVTQMGQEVILRCVPISNHLYFYWYRQILGQKVEFLVSFYNNEISEKSEIFDDQFSVERPDGSNFTLKIRSTKLEDSAMYFCASRGGLAWATQYFGPGTRLLVL.

This chain uses TRBV2 with TRBJ2-1; 9 bases are shared with TRBD2. J was trimmed by 6 bases and V by 8 bases; bases with no gene match: 11. Germline CDR1 and CDR2: SNHLY and FYNNEI. This CDR3 comprises 15 residues. CDR3 amino acids: CASRGGVAGANEQFF. Here the CDR3 DNA reads TGTGCCAGCCGGGGGGGGGTAGCGGGGGCCAATGAGCAGTTCTTC.